The sequence of this T cell receptor (beta chain) was determined in a study of blood T cells in healthy people across ages. Study outcomes and limitations: The long-lived group displayed more naive CD4+ cells, plus higher diversity, than the aged donors did.

A sample-barcoded 5' primer and a J-beta primer mix were used in a second PCR of roughly 6 to 12 cycles. TCRdb recomputed calls from the 5' RACE reads with MiXCR, one row per CDR3 protein. The sample yields approximately 690,000 distinct CDR3 sequences, 40% to 45% seen once. About this clonotype: Its antigen is undetermined.

Germline V lookup: CDR1 LGHNA, CDR2 YSLEER. The V end was cut by 0 bases, the J end by 6 bases, with 15 bases between. This CDR3 is built from 16 residues. The source is an elderly man in good health. The chain is built from TRBV4-3 and TRBJ2-1, with D hard to call. Input material: blood. CDR3 residues: CASSQDRPSVGNEQFF. DNA for the CDR3: TGCGCCAGCAGCCAAGATAGGCCGTCCGTGGGCAATGAGCAGTTCTTC.